What follows are 27 T cell receptor beta chains derived from one specimen sequenced in a study of T cell clonotyping in hematopoietic cell transplantation. TCRdb keeps only in-frame clones here, not all; method: immunoSEQ multiplex PCR. The sample contains 15,000 to 20,000 clones, approximately 91% of which appear only once. Input material: peripheral blood mononuclear cells. The receptors shown here come from a man aged 35 to 55 in good health. Some clones in this sample may be carry-over from other donors' samples.

The chain carries TRBV4-3 and TRBJ2-1, with 10 bases identical to TRBD2. Looked up from germline, CDR1 is LGHNA and CDR2 is YSLEER. This CDR3 spans 15 amino acids. The V segment lost 5 bases and the J segment 4 bases; nucleotides outside the gene matches: 5. The CDR3 sequence is CASSSSSGGYNEQFF. The CDR3, as DNA: TGCGCCAGCAGCTCCTCTAGCGGGGGTTACAATGAGCAGTTCTTC.

This clone is a singleton in its sample. This chain connects TRBV4-3 to TRBJ2-6; D unresolved. This CDR3 is built from 17 residues. The germline V gene encodes CDR1 LGHNA and CDR2 YSLEER. V was trimmed by 4 bases and J by 4 bases, leaving 17 bases between them. In nucleotides, the CDR3 is TGCGCCAGCAGCCCGGTCTACATCTTCTCCGGGGCCAACGTCCTGACTTTC. Protein product: CASSPVYIFSGANVLTF.

The table lists this clone with a few counts. The chain carries TRBV4-1 and TRBJ1-2; the D is unclear. The CDR3 has 13 residues. V lost 0 bases and J lost 6, with 8 bases in between. Germline V gives CDR1 MGHRA, CDR2 YSYEKL. The CDR3: CASSQDPGDGYTF. The CDR3 nucleotides read TGCGCCAGCAGCCAAGATCCTGGGGATGGCTACACCTTC.

The chain employs TRBV6-5 and TRBJ1-4; D is ambiguous. The CDR3 has 12 amino acids. The germline V gene encodes CDR1 MNHEY and CDR2 SVGAGI. V dropped 6 bases and J dropped 8 bases, with 10 bases sitting between them. CDR3 sequence reads: CASRGWEEKLFF. In DNA form, the CDR3 reads TGTGCCAGCAGGGGGTGGGAAGAAAAACTGTTTTTT.

This sequence joins TRBV6-6 and TRBJ2-7; maybe TRBD1 (6 bases). Germline CDR1 is MNHNY and CDR2 is SVGAGI (reference sequence). The V gene lost 5 bases and the J gene lost 0 bases, with 17 bases spanning the gap. The CDR3 covers 16 residues. CDR3 sequence (DNA): TGTGCCAGCAGTAGAGATAAGGGGGATAGCTCCTACGAGCAGTACTTC. Translating gives CASSRDKGDSSYEQYF.

The chain combines TRBV6-1 with TRBJ2-1; 7 nucleotides match TRBD1. Germline CDR1 is MNHNS and CDR2 is SASEGT. The ends lost 3 bases at V and 1 base at J; junction bases unmatched: 3. The CDR3 is made up of 15 amino acids. The CDR3 reads CASSEQGQSYNEQFF. DNA of the CDR3: TGTGCCAGCAGTGAGCAGGGACAGTCCTACAATGAGCAGTTCTTC.

This clone has a handful of counts. This chain links TRBV19 with TRBJ2-2, with a weak D call TRBD1 (6 bases). Trimming removed 10 bases from V and 2 bases from J, with 26 bases in between. The CDR3 has 18 amino acids. Germline V gives CDR1 LNHDA, CDR2 SQIVND (reference sequence). As DNA, the CDR3 is TGTGCCACCAAGGGTGATGGGGGCCCCCTCTTAAACACCGGGGAGCTGTTTTTT. This translates into CATKGDGGPLLNTGELFF.

In its sample, this clone was seen once. Here the CDR3 reads CAWSDGQLFSGANVLTF. The CDR3 nucleotides read TGTGCCTGGAGTGATGGACAACTATTCTCTGGGGCCAACGTCCTGACTTTC. The rearrangement uses TRBV30 and TRBJ2-6; D may be TRBD1 (5 bases). The germline V gene has CDR1 GTSNPN and CDR2 SVGIG (reference sequence). This CDR3 is built from 17 residues. V lost 1 base and J lost 0, with 13 bases in between.

The chain combines TRBV7-2 with TRBJ2-6; TRBD1 is a possible D gene (5 bases). V was cut by 5 bases and J by 2 bases, with 10 bases left in between. CDR1 is SGHTA and CDR2 is FQGNSA in the germline V gene. The CDR3 loop spans 15 amino acids. The CDR3 DNA reads as TGTGCCAGCAGCGCAGGGAACACTGGGGCCAACGTCCTGACTTTC. It codes for CASSAGNTGANVLTF.

The chain links TRBV9 to TRBJ2-5; D could derive from TRBD1 or TRBD2 (5 bases each). This CDR3 comprises 15 residues. The V gene lost 4 bases and the J gene lost 2 bases, with 15 bases spanning the gap. The germline V gene has CDR1 SGDLS and CDR2 YYNGEE. DNA for the CDR3: TGTGCCAGCAGCTCGTCTAGTGGGGGACAAGAGACCCAGTACTTC. Protein product: CASSSSSGGQETQYF.

This chain uses TRBV28 with TRBJ2-7, with 8 bases fitting TRBD2. Looked up from germline, CDR1 is MDHEN and CDR2 is SYDVKM. Germline trimming cut 8 bases from V and 5 bases from J; bases unmatched to any gene: 8. The CDR3 runs to 13 residues. DNA of the CDR3: TGTGCCAGCCGGGGGGGGGCATATGACGAGCAGTACTTC. Protein product: CASRGGAYDEQYF.

This chain links TRBV5-4 with TRBJ2-5; 7 nucleotides line up with TRBD1. In germline, CDR1 is SGHNT, CDR2 YYREEE (reference sequence). The length of the CDR3 is 13 residues. Trimming at V came to 5 bases and at J to 5 bases, leaving 6 bases not matched to a gene. This CDR3 reads CASRVDRVETQYF. The DNA of the CDR3 is TGTGCCAGCAGAGTTGACAGGGTGGAGACCCAGTACTTC. The full variable domain, completed using reference TRBV5-4 and TRBJ2-5, is ETGVTQSPTHLIKTRGQQVTLRCSSQSGHNTVSWYQQALGQGPQFIFQYYREEENGRGNFPPRFSGLQFPNYSSELNVNALELDDSALYLCASRVDRVETQYFGPGTRLLVL.

This chain links TRBV5-4 with TRBJ2-3; TRBD1 might be the D (7 bases). In germline, CDR1 is SGHNT, CDR2 YYREEE (reference sequence). V was cut by 4 bases and J by 6 bases, with 18 bases left in between. This CDR3 contains 15 residues. CDR3 amino acids: CASSHAGQNMDTQYF. CDR3 in DNA: TGTGCCAGCAGCCACGCGGGACAGAACATGGATACGCAGTATTTT.

In DNA, the CDR3 is TGTGCCAGCAGTAGACGACAGGGAACTAACTATGGCTACACCTTC. Its translation is CASSRRQGTNYGYTF. V and J are TRBV6-6 and TRBJ1-2, with 7 nucleotides matching TRBD1. The CDR3 sequence is 15 residues long. V was pared by 5 bases and J by 0 bases, with 6 bases of the junction left unmatched. Germline-derived CDR1 and CDR2 are MNHNY and SVGAGI (reference sequence).

This clone was found once. The chain employs TRBV5-4 and TRBJ2-7, with 8 bases matching TRBD1. CDR1 and CDR2 from the germline V gene are SGHNT and YYREEE (reference sequence). With V trimmed by 6 bases and J by 3 bases, 8 bases remained unmatched. The CDR3 has 14 amino acids. This CDR3 reads CASNDGQGVYEQYF. The CDR3 bases are TGTGCCAGCAACGACGGACAGGGTGTCTACGAGCAGTACTTC.

The chain is built from TRBV6-5 and TRBJ2-3; D is unresolved. Germline V gene sequence: CDR1 MNHEY, CDR2 SVGAGI. The CDR3 runs 13 residues. The germline V and J ends were trimmed by 0 bases and 6 bases, with 7 bases remaining between them. The CDR3 region is CASSYSPRDTQYF. The CDR3 DNA reads as TGTGCCAGCAGTTACTCCCCACGGGATACGCAGTATTTT.

This chain joins TRBV5-4 and TRBJ2-5; D gene ambiguous. Trimming removed 2 bases from V and 4 bases from J, with 12 bases in between. The length of the CDR3 is 14 residues. Looked up from germline, CDR1 is SGHNT and CDR2 is YYREEE (reference sequence). CDR3 amino acids: CASSFYRRGETQYF. CDR3 bases: TGTGCCAGCAGCTTCTACCGGAGAGGAGAGACCCAGTACTTC.

The V gene is TRBV4-1, the J gene TRBJ1-2, with TRBD1 matching over 7 bases. The J segment lost 5 bases and the V segment lost 1 base, leaving 7 bases of the junction unmatched. This CDR3 spans 15 amino acids. CDR1 and CDR2 (germline): MGHRA, YSYEKL. CDR3 region: CASSQAPTGEYGYTF. In DNA form, the CDR3 reads TGCGCCAGCAGCCAAGCCCCAACAGGGGAATATGGCTACACCTTC.

V is TRBV5-1 and J is TRBJ2-7; 8 bases agree with TRBD2. V lost 5 bases and J lost 3; bases outside the gene matches: 7. In germline, CDR1 is SGHRS, CDR2 YFSETQ. The CDR3 sequence is 14 residues long. CDR3 sequence (DNA): TGCGCCAGCAGACTAGCGGAGGGGGTCTACGAGCAGTACTTC. Its protein is CASRLAEGVYEQYF.

This clone was seen only once. This chain joins TRBV2 and TRBJ1-2; a possible D gene is TRBD1 (5 bases). The V gene lost 2 bases and the J gene lost 4 bases, with 11 bases spanning the gap. CDR1 is SNHLY and CDR2 is FYNNEI in the germline V gene. The CDR3 runs 14 residues. DNA for the CDR3: TGTGCCAGCAGTGAATTCCAGGGCCTCTATGGCTACACCTTC. Translating gives CASSEFQGLYGYTF.

This clone was counted a single time. This chain links TRBV5-6 with TRBJ2-7; D gene ambiguous. V lost 0 bases and J lost 2, with 9 bases in between. The CDR3 has 14 amino acids. Germline-derived CDR1 and CDR2 are SGHDT and YYEEEE. The CDR3 DNA reads as TGTGCCAGCAGCTTGGCCCCGGAGACCTACGAGCAGTACTTC. This codes for CASSLAPETYEQYF.

In its sample, this clone was seen a few times. This chain links TRBV28 with TRBJ2-7, with a weak D call TRBD1 (7 bases). This CDR3 is 16 amino acids long. Deletions cut 5 bases from V and 0 bases from J, with 17 bases between. Germline V gives CDR1 MDHEN, CDR2 SYDVKM. CDR3 sequence: CASSPGEGQVSYEQYF. DNA of the CDR3: TGTGCCAGCAGTCCGGGGGAAGGACAGGTCTCCTACGAGCAGTACTTC.

The rearrangement uses TRBV29-1 and TRBJ2-3, with no clear D. Germline V gene sequence: CDR1 SQVTM, CDR2 ANQGSEA. The CDR3 runs 13 residues. V was cut by 3 bases and J by 4 bases, with 11 bases left in between. CDR3 sequence reads: CSVEVTEPDTQYF. CDR3 nucleotides: TGCAGCGTTGAGGTCACGGAGCCAGATACGCAGTATTTT.

J is TRBJ1-4 and V is TRBV7-2; tentatively, D is TRBD1 (5 bases). Between the trimmed V and J ends, which lost 1 base and 2 bases, there was a span of 11 bases. This CDR3 has 16 residues. From germline, CDR1 is SGHTA and CDR2 FQGNSA. The DNA for the CDR3 is TGTGCCAGCAGCTTAGAACGCAGGGAGACTAATGAAAAACTGTTTTTT. Translated, it gives CASSLERRETNEKLFF.

This sequence joins TRBV5-5 and TRBJ1-5; 7 nucleotides line up with TRBD1. CDR3 length equals 14 residues. Germline-derived CDR1 and CDR2 are SGHKS and YYEKEE (reference sequence). V gave up 4 bases and J gave up 5 bases; unmatched junction bases: 6. The CDR3, as DNA: TGTGCCAGCAGCGTGGGGGACAGATATCAGCCCCAGCATTTT. Encoded protein: CASSVGDRYQPQHF.

The chain uses TRBV2 and TRBJ2-5; D is perhaps TRBD2 (5 bases). Germline V gene sequence: CDR1 SNHLY, CDR2 FYNNEI. The CDR3 sequence is 15 residues long. The V gene lost 1 base and the J gene lost 1 base, with 10 bases spanning the gap. CDR3 bases: TGTGCCAGCAGTGAAGGGTTCGGGGTCCAAGAGACCCAGTACTTC. The encoded protein is CASSEGFGVQETQYF.

This clone occurred once. V gene TRBV5-1 combines with J gene TRBJ2-1, with D hard to call. The CDR3 extends over 12 amino acids. Germline V gene lookup returns CDR1 SGHRS and CDR2 YFSETQ. V was pared by 4 bases and J by 1 base, with 3 bases between. The CDR3 sequence is CASSRSYNEQFF. The DNA of the CDR3 is TGCGCCAGCAGCAGGTCCTACAATGAGCAGTTCTTC.